Each of the 3 T cell receptor beta chains below was sequenced from the same sample in a study of T cell repertoires in cytomegalovirus infection. MiXCR, run by TCRdb on the reads, gives a single entry per CDR3 protein. The data contain just over 450,000 distinct CDR3 sequences, 42% of them seen just once; the ten biggest clones take up 43%. What these receptors recognize is not known. This specimen consisted of cultured PBMCs, obtained from culture after CMV antigen stimulation. The receptors were gathered from a human donor in good health (CMV status not recorded). Some clones in this sample may be carry-over from other donors' samples.

This clonotype was observed a handful of times. The chain joins TRBV12-3 or TRBV12-4 to TRBJ2-7, with D perhaps assigned TRBD1 or TRBD2 (5 bases each). The CDR3 spans 12 residues. Trimming left V 6 bases short and J 10 bases short, with 16 bases between. For the CDR3, the DNA is TGTGCCAGCAGCGAAACGGGGCCAGTACAGTACTTC. It codes for CASSETGPVQYF.

In regard to this clonotype: Possible read error: a much larger clone is one base away. This chain joins TRBV7-2 and TRBJ2-7, with D possibly matching TRBD1 (6 bases). The CDR3 is made up of 14 amino acids. Germline CDR1 reads SGHTA; CDR2 reads FQGNSA. Trimming took off 2 bases at V and 4 bases at J, with 12 bases between the two ends. CDR3 protein: CASSLRGRGYEQYF. The CDR3 nucleotides are TGTGCCAGCAGCTTAAGGGGCAGGGGATACGAGCAGTACTTC.

The gene calls are TRBV6-8 and TRBJ1-5, with D uncertain. CDR3 length equals 15 residues. With 4 bases removed from V and 2 bases from J, the gap between germline ends came to 12 bases. In germline, CDR1 is MNHGY, CDR2 SAAAGT. CDR3 DNA sequence: TGTGCCAGCAGTTTTAACAGCGACCGCAATCAGCCCCAGCATTTT. This gives the protein CASSFNSDRNQPQHF.